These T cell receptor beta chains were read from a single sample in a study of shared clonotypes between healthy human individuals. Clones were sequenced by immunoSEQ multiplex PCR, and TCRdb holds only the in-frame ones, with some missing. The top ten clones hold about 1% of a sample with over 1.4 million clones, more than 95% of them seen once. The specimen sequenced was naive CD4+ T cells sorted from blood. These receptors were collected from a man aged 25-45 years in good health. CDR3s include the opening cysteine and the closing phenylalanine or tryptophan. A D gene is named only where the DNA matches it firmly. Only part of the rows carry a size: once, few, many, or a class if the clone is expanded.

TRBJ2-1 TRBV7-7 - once TGTGCCAGCAGCTCCGACAGGACGGGGCATAATGAGCAGTTCTTC CASSSDRTGHNEQFF
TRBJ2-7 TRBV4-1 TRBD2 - TGCGCCAGCAGCCAACCACTAGCGGGAAACTTTTACGAGCAGTACTTC CASSQPLAGNFYEQYF
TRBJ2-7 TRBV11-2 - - TGTGCCAGCAGCTTGTACTACGAGCAGTACTTC CASSLYYEQYF
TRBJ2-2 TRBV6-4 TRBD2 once TGTGCCAGCAGTGCACTAGCGGGAGGTCTCGGGGAGCTGTTTTTT CASSALAGGLGELFF
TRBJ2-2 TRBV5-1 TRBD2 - TGCGCCAGCAGTAGCGGGACCCTCACCGGGGAGCTGTTTTTT CASSSGTLTGELFF
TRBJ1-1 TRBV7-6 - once TGTGCCAGCAGCTCGGGACCCAAGAACACTGAAGCTTTCTTT CASSSGPKNTEAFF
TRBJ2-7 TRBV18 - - TGTGCCAGCTCACCAATCCCAGGGTCTCTTCTCCACGAGCAGTACTTC CASSPIPGSLLHEQYF
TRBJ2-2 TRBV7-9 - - TGTGCCAGCAGCGTAGAAGGTCACACCGGGGAGCTGTTTTTT CASSVEGHTGELFF
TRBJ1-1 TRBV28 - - TGTGCCAGCAGTTTAAGGCCCTGGGGGATGGGAATGAACACTGAAGCTTTCTTT CASSLRPWGMGMNTEAFF
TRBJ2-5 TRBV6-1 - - TGTGCCACCCCAGGAGGGGGGGAGACCCAGTACTTC CATPGGGETQYF
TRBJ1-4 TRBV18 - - TGTGCCAGCTCAGGTACAGAATCAACTAATGAAAAACTGTTTTTT CASSGTESTNEKLFF
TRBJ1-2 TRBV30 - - TGTGCCTGGAGTTCAGGGCCGGGGCCGTGTTTC CAWSSGPGPCF
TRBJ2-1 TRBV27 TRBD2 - TGTGCCAGCACTGAGGCTAGCGGAGCCAATGAGCAGTTCTTC CASTEASGANEQFF
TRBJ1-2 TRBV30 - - TGTGCCTGGAGTCCTCCCCGGTGGGGGGGGTTTCGTGGCTACACCTTC CAWSPPRWGGFRGYTF
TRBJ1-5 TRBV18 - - TGTGCCAGCTCACAAGCCTTGGATCAGCCCCAGCATTTT CASSQALDQPQHF
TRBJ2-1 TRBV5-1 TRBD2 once TGCGCCAGCAGCGACCCTAGCGGGAGTAACAATGAGCAGTTCTTC CASSDPSGSNNEQFF
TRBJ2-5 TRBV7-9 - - TGTGCCAGCAGCTTAGCGTCGTACCAAGAGACCCAGTACTTC CASSLASYQETQYF
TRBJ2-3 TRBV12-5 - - TGTGCTAGTGGTTTGGTACTTCGTGGGAACACAGATACGCAGTATTTT CASGLVLRGNTDTQYF
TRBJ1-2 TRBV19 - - TGTGCCAGTAGTATATCCCCCAGACAAGCTAACTATGGCTACACCTTC CASSISPRQANYGYTF
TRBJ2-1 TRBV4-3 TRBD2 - TGCGCCAGCAGCCAAGAACCAGCTAGCGGCTCCTACAATGAGCAGTTCTTC CASSQEPASGSYNEQFF
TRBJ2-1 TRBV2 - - TGTGCCAGCAGTGAAGGGTGGAGGCAGAGTAACCAGTTCTTC CASSEGWRQSNQFF
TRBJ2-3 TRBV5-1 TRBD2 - TGCGCCAGCAGCTTGGTGGGACTAGCGGGAGGGCCTGATACGCAGTATTTT CASSLVGLAGGPDTQYF
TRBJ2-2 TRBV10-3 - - TGTGCCATCAGTGAACTAGCTACCACCGGGGAGCTGTTTTTT CAISELATTGELFF
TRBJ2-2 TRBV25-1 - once TGTGCCAGCAGTGACCAACTGGTTTCCGGGGAGCTGTTTTTT CASSDQLVSGELFF
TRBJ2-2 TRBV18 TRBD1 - TGTGCCAGCTCACCCCGACAGGGGGGATTCACCGGGGAGCTGTTTTTT CASSPRQGGFTGELFF
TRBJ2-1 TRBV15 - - TGTGCCACCAGCAGAGATAGGGGGGACGCCTACAATGAGCAGTTCTTC CATSRDRGDAYNEQFF
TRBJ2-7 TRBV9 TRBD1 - TGTGCCAGCAGCGTAGGGGGACAGATAACCTACGAGCAGTACTTC CASSVGGQITYEQYF
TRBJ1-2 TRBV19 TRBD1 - TGTGCCAGTAGTACCGGACAGGGCGTTGGCTACACCTTC CASSTGQGVGYTF
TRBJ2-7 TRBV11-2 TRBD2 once TGTGCCAGCAGCTTAGAGGGACTAGTTTCCTACGAGCAGTACTTC CASSLEGLVSYEQYF
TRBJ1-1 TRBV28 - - TGTGCCACTGCCGCGCGGTCCGGACTGAACACTGAAGCTTTCTTT CATAARSGLNTEAFF
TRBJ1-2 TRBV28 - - TGTGCCAGCAGACACCTTGACAGAGTCTATGGCTACACCTTC CASRHLDRVYGYTF
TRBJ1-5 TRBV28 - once TGTGCCAGCAGCCACACGGGGGGGCAGCACAATCAGCCCCAGCATTTT CASSHTGGQHNQPQHF
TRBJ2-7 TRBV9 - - TGTGCCAGCAGCGTAGGAAGCGACTACGAGCAGTACTTC CASSVGSDYEQYF
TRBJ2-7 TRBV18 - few TGTGCCAGCTCACCAGGGTACGAGCAGTACTTC CASSPGYEQYF
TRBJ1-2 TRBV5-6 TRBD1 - TGTGCCAGCAGCTTGGATCAACCCGACAGGGGCCATGGCTACACCTTC CASSLDQPDRGHGYTF
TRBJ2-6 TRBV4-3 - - TGCGCCAGCAGCCAATCCCCCTCAGGGGCTGGGGCCAACGTCCTGACTTTC CASSQSPSGAGANVLTF
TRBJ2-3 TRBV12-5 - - TGTGCTAGTGGTTTGTCCGGGGGAGATACGCAGTATTTT CASGLSGGDTQYF
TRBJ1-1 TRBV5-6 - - TGTGCCAGCAGCTTGGAATCTGAAGCTTTCTTT CASSLESEAFF